The 15 T cell receptor beta chains presented below share a single source sample, sequenced in a study of CD8+CD57+ T cells in acquired aplastic anemia. Whoever was chosen for sequencing had shown CD8+CD57+ cell expansion by flow cytometry. Genomic DNA, serving as template, underwent TCR beta VDJ and CDR3 profiling. MiXCR was run by TCRdb on the reads, yielding one entry per CDR3 protein. The table lists more than 70,000 distinct CDR3 sequences, roughly two thirds of them singletons. The material sequenced was sorted CD4+, CD8+, or CD8+CD57+ T cells (not recorded which) from PBMCs. Source of these receptors: a human donor with aplastic anemia.

V usage is TRBV12-3 or TRBV12-4 and J usage is TRBJ1-1; D might be TRBD1 (6 bases). The V end was cut by 7 bases, the J end by 4 bases, with 16 bases between. This CDR3 region has 14 residues. The CDR3, as DNA: TGTGCCAGCACGACAGGAGTTCGTGGCACTGAAGCTTTCTTT. Residues: CASTTGVRGTEAFF.

The chain is built from TRBV10-3 and TRBJ2-7; D is unresolved. Germline CDR1 ENHRY, CDR2 SYGVKD. The V end lost 5 bases, the J end lost 5 bases, and 10 bases lay between the germline ends. The CDR3 is 12 residues long. The CDR3 region has the DNA TGTGCCATCAGTTTACACGCCAACGAGCAGTACTTC. Protein: CAISLHANEQYF.

The rearrangement links TRBV7-3 to TRBJ2-7; 9 nucleotides agree with TRBD2. The CDR3 loop spans 15 amino acids. Per germline, CDR1 SGHTA and CDR2 FQGTGA. V lost 3 bases and J lost 5; bases outside the gene matches: 8. CDR3 DNA sequence: TGTGCCAGCAGCTTTGTAGCGGGGGCCTGGGACGAGCAGTACTTC. Translating it yields CASSFVAGAWDEQYF.

The chain is built from TRBV25-1 and TRBJ1-6; D is undetermined. Germline lookup yields CDR1 MGHDK and CDR2 SYGVNS. The CDR3 length is 12 residues. The V gene lost 7 bases and the J gene lost 7 bases, with 8 bases spanning the gap. The CDR3 coding sequence is TGTGCCAGCACAGTCCTAAATTCACCCCTCCACTTT. Residues: CASTVLNSPLHF.

This clonotype was detected only a few times. The rearrangement joins TRBV29-1 to TRBJ1-5; no clear D gene. V shed 4 bases and J shed 3 bases, with 7 bases lying between them. Germline assignment: CDR1 SQVTM and CDR2 ANQGSEA. The CDR3 sequence is 12 residues long. The CDR3 DNA sequence: TGCAGCGTTGGGAGGCCCAATCAGCCCCAGCATTTT. It translates to CSVGRPNQPQHF. The variable domain in full, with the rest retrieved from reference TRBV29-1 and TRBJ1-5, is SAVISQKPSRDICQRGTSLTIQCQVDSQVTMMFWYRQQPGQSLTLIATANQGSEATYESGFVIDKFPISRPNLTFSTLTVSNMSPEDSSIYLCSVGRPNQPQHFGDGTRLSIL.

The chain uses TRBV5-1 and TRBJ1-1, with D perhaps matching TRBD1 (6 bases). The CDR3 extends over 13 amino acids. Deletions cut 4 bases from V and 11 bases from J, with 18 bases between. In germline, CDR1 is SGHRS, CDR2 YFSETQ. In nucleotides, the CDR3 is TGCGCCAGCAGCCCGGAGGGCTTCCAGGGGGCTTTCTTT. Protein sequence: CASSPEGFQGAFF.

J is TRBJ1-6 and V is TRBV2; D is possibly TRBD1 (5 bases). Germline loops: CDR1 SNHLY, CDR2 FYNNEI. V gave up 7 bases and J gave up 9 bases, with 13 bases separating them. The CDR3 runs 13 residues. The CDR3 sequence is CASMAGVASPLHF. The CDR3 coding sequence is TGTGCCAGCATGGCGGGGGTGGCTTCACCCCTCCACTTT.

This clonotype has only a few counts. The V gene is TRBV11-1, the J gene TRBJ2-5; TRBD2 matches at 12 bases. The germline gives CDR1 SGHAT, CDR2 FQDESV (reference sequence). The CDR3 is 17 amino acids. With V trimmed by 5 bases and J by 5 bases, 12 bases remained unmatched. The CDR3 coding sequence is TGTGCCAGCAGCCCCACCCTGACTAGCGGGGGTGGGGAGACCCAGTACTTC. Protein sequence: CASSPTLTSGGGETQYF.

CDR3 amino acids: CATSDGGQPWITEAFF. Here the CDR3 DNA reads TGTGCCACCAGTGATGGGGGACAGCCGTGGATCACTGAAGCTTTCTTT. V usage is TRBV24-1 and J usage is TRBJ1-1; 7 positions match TRBD1. Germline V gene data show CDR1 as KGHDR and CDR2 as SFDVKD. The CDR3 contains 16 residues. J lost 4 bases, V lost 3 bases, and 10 bases had no gene match.

V is TRBV15 and J is TRBJ1-5; D perhaps matches TRBD1 (5 bases). Looked up from germline, CDR1 is LNHNV and CDR2 is YYDKDF (reference sequence). The CDR3 is 14 amino acids. V lost 6 bases and J lost 4, with 13 bases in between. The CDR3 sequence is CATSDRGDNQPQHF. The CDR3 coding sequence is TGTGCCACCAGTGACAGAGGTGATAATCAGCCCCAGCATTTT.

The chain carries TRBV7-9 and TRBJ2-1; no clear D. Germline loops: CDR1 SEHNR, CDR2 FQNEAQ (reference sequence). CDR3 length equals 12 residues. V was pared by 0 bases and J by 6 bases, with 3 bases between. As DNA, the CDR3 is TGTGCCAGCAGCTTAGCCCTCAATGAGCAGTTCTTC. It codes for CASSLALNEQFF.

This clonotype was found a few times. The chain employs TRBV10-3 and TRBJ2-7, with 11 bases that match TRBD1. V dropped 2 bases and J dropped 4; count of bases not matched to a gene: 7. This CDR3 spans 16 amino acids. The germline V gene has CDR1 ENHRY and CDR2 SYGVKD. The CDR3 is CAISERWDRGGYEQYF. The CDR3 coding sequence is TGTGCCATCAGTGAGAGGTGGGACAGGGGGGGGTACGAGCAGTACTTC.

This clonotype appeared a few times. The chain employs TRBV10-3 and TRBJ2-5; 7 nucleotides align to TRBD1. Germline V gene data show CDR1 as ENHRY and CDR2 as SYGVKD. J gave up 2 bases and V 2 bases, and 5 bases lay outside the gene matches. CDR3 length equals 15 residues. The CDR3 DNA reads TGTGCCATCAGTGAGGCGTGGGACAGACAAGAGACCCAGTACTTC. This codes for CAISEAWDRQETQYF.

The gene calls are TRBV24-1 and TRBJ2-7; 7 bases are a match to TRBD1. CDR1 and CDR2 (germline): KGHDR, SFDVKD. The CDR3 length is 13 residues. Trimming cost V 4 bases and J 7 bases; bases outside gene matches: 6. CDR3 in amino acids: CATSEGRGKEQYF. The CDR3 DNA follows: TGTGCCACCAGTGAAGGCAGGGGGAAAGAGCAGTACTTC.

This rearrangement joins TRBV9 to TRBJ2-7; 9 bases fit TRBD1. The germline V gene encodes CDR1 SGDLS and CDR2 YYNGEE. The ends lost 3 bases at V and 5 bases at J; junction bases unmatched: 3. There are 13 residues in the CDR3. In DNA form, the CDR3 reads TGTGCCAGCAGCGGACAGGGGGTGCACGAGCAGTACTTC. Amino acid sequence: CASSGQGVHEQYF.